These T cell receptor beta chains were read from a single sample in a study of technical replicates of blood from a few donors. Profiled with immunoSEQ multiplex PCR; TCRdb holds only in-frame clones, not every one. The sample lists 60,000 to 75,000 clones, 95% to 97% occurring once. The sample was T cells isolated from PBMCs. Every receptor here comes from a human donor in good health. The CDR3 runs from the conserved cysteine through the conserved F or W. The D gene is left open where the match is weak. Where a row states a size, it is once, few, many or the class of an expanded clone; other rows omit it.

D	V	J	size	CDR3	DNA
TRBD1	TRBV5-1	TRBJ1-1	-	CASRFRGQGNTEAFF	TGCGCCAGCAGGTTTCGGGGACAGGGGAACACTGAAGCTTTCTTT
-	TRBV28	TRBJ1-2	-	CASSFQGGAPPYGYTF	TGTGCCAGCAGTTTTCAGGGAGGGGCCCCACCTTATGGCTACACCTTC
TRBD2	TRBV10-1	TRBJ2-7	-	CASSGSSGRGYEQYF	TGCGCCAGCAGTGGTTCTAGCGGGAGAGGTTACGAGCAGTACTTC
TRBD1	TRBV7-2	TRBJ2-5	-	CASSRDRSQETQYF	TGTGCCAGCAGTCGGGACAGGTCGCAAGAGACCCAGTACTTC
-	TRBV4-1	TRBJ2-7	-	CASSQDITGTYEQYF	TGCGCCAGCAGCCAAGATATTACCGGTACCTACGAGCAGTACTTC
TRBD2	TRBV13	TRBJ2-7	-	CASSSRLAGVAVHEQYF	TGTGCCAGCAGCTCTAGACTAGCGGGAGTCGCGGTCCACGAGCAGTACTTC
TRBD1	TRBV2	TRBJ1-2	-	CASRGTGSYGYTF	TGTGCCAGCAGGGGGACAGGTTCCTATGGCTACACCTTC
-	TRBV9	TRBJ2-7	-	CASSGGRGSYEQYF	TGTGCCAGCAGCGGGGGAAGGGGCTCCTACGAGCAGTACTTC
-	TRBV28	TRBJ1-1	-	CASTEQGVISEAFF	TGTGCCAGCACAGAACAGGGTGTAATCAGTGAAGCTTTCTTT
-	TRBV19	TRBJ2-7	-	CASSMGEGVEQYF	TGTGCCAGTAGTATGGGAGAGGGAGTCGAGCAGTACTTC
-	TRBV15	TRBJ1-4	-	CATSREPLEKLFF	TGTGCCACCAGCAGAGAACCACTCGAAAAACTGTTTTTT
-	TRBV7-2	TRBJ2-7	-	CASSLRLHEQYF	TGTGCCAGCAGCTTAAGACTTCACGAGCAGTACTTC
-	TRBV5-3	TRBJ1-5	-	CARSLLDHGAQNQPQHF	TGTGCCAGAAGCTTGCTCGACCATGGAGCCCAAAATCAGCCCCAGCATTTT
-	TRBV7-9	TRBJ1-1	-	CASSLAPGTEAFF	TGTGCCAGCAGCTTAGCTCCGGGGACTGAAGCTTTCTTT
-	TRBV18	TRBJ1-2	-	CASSQGFAYGYTF	TGTGCCAGCTCACAGGGGTTCGCCTATGGCTACACCTTC
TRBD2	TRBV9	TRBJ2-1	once	CASSGRLAEQFF	TGTGCCAGCAGCGGGAGACTAGCTGAGCAGTTCTTC
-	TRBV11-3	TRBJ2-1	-	CASSLGFRITYNEQFF	TGTGCCAGCAGCTTAGGTTTTAGAATTACCTACAATGAGCAGTTCTTC
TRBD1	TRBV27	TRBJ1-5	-	CASTSTGGAGQPQHF	TGTGCCAGCACCTCGACAGGGGGCGCCGGGCAGCCCCAGCATTTT
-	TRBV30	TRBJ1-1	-	CAWSVERNTEAFF	TGTGCCTGGAGTGTGGAGAGGAACACTGAAGCTTTCTTT
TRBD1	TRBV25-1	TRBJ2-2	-	CASSEYGTGPGELFF	TGTGCCAGCAGTGAATATGGGACAGGGCCCGGGGAGCTGTTTTTT
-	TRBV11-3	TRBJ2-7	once	CASSSGIEGYEQYF	TGTGCCAGCAGCTCCGGAATTGAGGGCTACGAGCAGTACTTC
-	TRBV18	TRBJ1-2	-	CASSRDNDNYGYTF	TGTGCCAGCTCACGGGACAACGATAACTATGGCTACACCTTC
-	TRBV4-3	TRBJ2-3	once	CASSQEQVLYTQYF	TGCGCCAGCAGCCAAGAACAGGTCCTTTATACGCAGTATTTT
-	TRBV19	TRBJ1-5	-	CAQRRQPQHF	TGTGCCCAAAGGAGACAGCCCCAGCATTTT
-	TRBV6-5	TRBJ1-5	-	CASRVDRYSNQPQHF	TGTGCCAGCAGAGTAGACAGGTATAGCAATCAGCCCCAGCATTTT